The T cell receptor beta chain described here comes from a study of human T cells and chemical hapten exposure. Findings of the study overall: A positive correlation with patch test score was found for PT1 expanded TCR counts. It was expanded TCRs that formed significantly more large CDR3 similarity clusters than controls did.

As for time point: pre-sensitization, week 0. Treatment given: therapeutic diphenylcyclopropenone sensitization with weekly scalp DPC. V lost 8 bases to trimming and J lost 4 bases; unmatched junction nucleotides: 9. This CDR3 has 15 amino acids. Looked up from germline, CDR1 is MNHNS and CDR2 is SASEGT. Per the authors' pipeline: A per-sample median of roughly 96,000 TCRs was observed, with a range of roughly 20,000 to 750,000. One entry per CDR3 protein results from TCRdb running MiXCR on the RACE reads. The V and J calls and clone size come from TCRdb's table, not from the authors' own analysis. The data show approximately 52,000 distinct CDR3 sequences, with about a tenth seen just once and 13% to 15% held by the top ten. Notes on this clonotype: Its antigen is still unknown. A much larger clone sits a single nucleotide away, making a read error possible.

Specimen: whole blood, collected in connection with sensitization to the hapten diphenylcyclopropenone (DPC). The chain employs TRBV6-1 and TRBJ2-1; TRBD1 aligns across 9 bases. The receptor was derived from a woman aged 40 to 50 with alopecia areata. Some clones in this sample may be carry-over from other donors' samples. As DNA, the CDR3 is TGTGCCAGCCGATTCGGGACAGGGTCTTACAATGAGCAGTTCTTC. It specifies CASRFGTGSYNEQFF.